This T cell receptor (beta chain) was identified during a study of T-cell reconstitution after alpha-beta-depleted transplantation in children. Whole-study results and caveats: Surviving recipient T cells and thymic progenitors produced the high day-60 TCRbeta diversity seen in some patients. Where alpha-beta T cells came from about two months after transplant was reportedly several hundred expanded graft clones.

This clonotype was picked up a small number of times. Its antigen is currently unknown. The CDR3 is 16 amino acids. V dropped 3 bases and J dropped 3; count of bases not matched to a gene: 9. Germline CDR1 reads SEHNR; CDR2 reads FQNEAQ (reference sequence). Unique molecular identifiers were used in preparing the TCRbeta library. TCRdb ran MiXCR on the PCR reads and lists one entry per CDR3 protein. The data show around 670,000 distinct CDR3 sequences, approximately 14% seen once. The source material was PBMCs, sampled before TCRalphabeta/CD19-depleted stem cell transplant. This chain uses TRBV7-9 with TRBJ1-1, with 8 nucleotides matching TRBD1. The sequence was collected from a girl aged 2 to 10 with congenital amegakaryocytic thrombocytopenia, due to receive a stem cell transplant. The CDR3: CASSFLTVDRDTEAFF. DNA for the CDR3: TGTGCCAGCAGCTTTCTTACAGTGGACAGGGACACTGAAGCTTTCTTT.